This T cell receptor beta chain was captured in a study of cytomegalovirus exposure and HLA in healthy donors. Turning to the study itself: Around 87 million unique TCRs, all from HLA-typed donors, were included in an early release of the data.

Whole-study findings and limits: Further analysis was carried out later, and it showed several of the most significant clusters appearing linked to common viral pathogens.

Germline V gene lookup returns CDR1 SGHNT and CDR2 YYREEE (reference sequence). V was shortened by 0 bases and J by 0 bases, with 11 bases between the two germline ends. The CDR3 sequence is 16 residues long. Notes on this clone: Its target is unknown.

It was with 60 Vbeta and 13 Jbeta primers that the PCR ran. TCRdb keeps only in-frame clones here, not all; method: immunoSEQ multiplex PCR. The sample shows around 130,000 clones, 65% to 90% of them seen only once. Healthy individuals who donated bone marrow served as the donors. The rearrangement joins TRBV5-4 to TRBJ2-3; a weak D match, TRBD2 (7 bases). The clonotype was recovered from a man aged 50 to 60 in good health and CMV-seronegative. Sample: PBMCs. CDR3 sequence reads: CASSLVGGASTDTQYF. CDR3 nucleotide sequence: TGTGCCAGCAGCTTGGTGGGGGGGGCTAGCACAGATACGCAGTATTTT.